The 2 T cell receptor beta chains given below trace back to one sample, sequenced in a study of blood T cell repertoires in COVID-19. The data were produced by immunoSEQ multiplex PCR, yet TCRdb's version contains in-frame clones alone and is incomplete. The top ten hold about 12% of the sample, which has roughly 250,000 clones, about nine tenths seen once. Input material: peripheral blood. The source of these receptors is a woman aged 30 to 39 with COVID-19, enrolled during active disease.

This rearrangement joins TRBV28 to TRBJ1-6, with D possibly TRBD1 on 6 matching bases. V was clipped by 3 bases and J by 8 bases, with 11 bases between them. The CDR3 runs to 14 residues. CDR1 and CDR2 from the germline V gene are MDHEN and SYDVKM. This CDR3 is CASSFRGGHSPLHF. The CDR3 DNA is TGTGCCAGCAGTTTTCGGGGGGGGCATTCACCCCTCCACTTT.

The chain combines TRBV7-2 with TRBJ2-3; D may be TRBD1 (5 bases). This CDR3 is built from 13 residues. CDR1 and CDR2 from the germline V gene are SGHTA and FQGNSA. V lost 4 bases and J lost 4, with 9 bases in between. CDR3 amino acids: CASSSTVADTQYF. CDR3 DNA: TGTGCCAGCAGCTCGACAGTTGCAGATACGCAGTATTTT.